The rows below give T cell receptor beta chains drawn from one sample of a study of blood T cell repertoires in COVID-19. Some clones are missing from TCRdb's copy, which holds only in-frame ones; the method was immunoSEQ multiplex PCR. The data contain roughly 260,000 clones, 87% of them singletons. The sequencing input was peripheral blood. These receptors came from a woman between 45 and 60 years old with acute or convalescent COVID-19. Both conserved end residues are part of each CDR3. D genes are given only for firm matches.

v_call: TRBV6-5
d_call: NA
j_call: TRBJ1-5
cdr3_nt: TGTGCCAGCAGGCTTCAGGGTAGTGGCAATCAGCCCCAGCATTTT
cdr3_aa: CASRLQGSGNQPQHF

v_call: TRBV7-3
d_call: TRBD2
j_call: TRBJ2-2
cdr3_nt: TGTGCCAGCAGTTTGTTACCGGGACTAGCAAATACCGGGGAGCTGTTTTTT
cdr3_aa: CASSLLPGLANTGELFF

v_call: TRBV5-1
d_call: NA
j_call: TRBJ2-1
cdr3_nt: TGCGCCAGCAGCTTGAGATGGGCCCAACAACGGACCTACAATGAGCAGTTCTTC
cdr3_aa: CASSLRWAQQRTYNEQFF

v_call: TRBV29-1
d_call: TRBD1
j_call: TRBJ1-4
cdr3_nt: TGCAGCGCACAGGGGTCGTTGGCTAATGAAAAACTGTTTTTT
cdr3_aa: CSAQGSLANEKLFF

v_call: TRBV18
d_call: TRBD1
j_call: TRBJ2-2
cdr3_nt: TGTGCCAGCTCAGGGACAGGGATCACCGGGGAGCTGTTTTTT
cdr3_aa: CASSGTGITGELFF

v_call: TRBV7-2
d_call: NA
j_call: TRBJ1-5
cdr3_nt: TGTGCCAGCAGCCCTCAGGGGATGCTGGGCAATCAGCCCCAGCATTTT
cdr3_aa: CASSPQGMLGNQPQHF

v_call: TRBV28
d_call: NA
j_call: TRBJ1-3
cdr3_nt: TGTGCCAGCAGGGGCAGCTCTGGAAACACCATATATTTT
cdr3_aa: CASRGSSGNTIYF

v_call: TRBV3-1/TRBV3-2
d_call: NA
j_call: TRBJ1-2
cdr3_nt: TGTGCCAGCAGCAGCGCCAGGGGCTATGGCTACACCTTC
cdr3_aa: CASSSARGYGYTF

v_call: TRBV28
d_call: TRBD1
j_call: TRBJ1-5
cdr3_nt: TGTGCCAGCAGTTTGGGGCAGGGGGAAGGACAGCCCCAGCATTTT
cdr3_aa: CASSLGQGEGQPQHF

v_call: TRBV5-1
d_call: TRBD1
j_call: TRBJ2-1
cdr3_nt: TGCGCCAGCAGGTTAAGACAGGGTAGTAATGAGCAGTTCTTC
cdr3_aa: CASRLRQGSNEQFF

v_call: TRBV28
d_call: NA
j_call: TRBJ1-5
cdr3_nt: TGTGCCTCAGAAACCTTACAGGATCATCAGCCCCAGCATTTT
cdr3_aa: CASETLQDHQPQHF

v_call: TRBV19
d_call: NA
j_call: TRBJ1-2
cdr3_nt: TGTGCCAGTAGTATCGACAGAAGGGTGGATGGCTACACCTTC
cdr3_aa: CASSIDRRVDGYTF

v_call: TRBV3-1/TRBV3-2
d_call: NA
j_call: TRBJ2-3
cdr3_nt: TGTGCCAGCAGCCAAGTTCTCGCGATCGGGACAGATACGCAGTATTTT
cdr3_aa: CASSQVLAIGTDTQYF

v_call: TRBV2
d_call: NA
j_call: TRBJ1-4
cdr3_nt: TGTGCCAGCAGTCCACAGGGTATCGGGGAAAAACTGTTTTTT
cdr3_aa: CASSPQGIGEKLFF

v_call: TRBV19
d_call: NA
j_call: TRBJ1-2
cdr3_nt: TGTGCCAGTAGTCCTAGCGGTATAAAGTATGGCTACACCTTC
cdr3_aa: CASSPSGIKYGYTF

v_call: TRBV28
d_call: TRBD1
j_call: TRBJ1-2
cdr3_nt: TGTGCCAGCAGTTCCGGGGACAGGGGAAGCTATGGCTACACCTTC
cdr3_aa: CASSSGDRGSYGYTF